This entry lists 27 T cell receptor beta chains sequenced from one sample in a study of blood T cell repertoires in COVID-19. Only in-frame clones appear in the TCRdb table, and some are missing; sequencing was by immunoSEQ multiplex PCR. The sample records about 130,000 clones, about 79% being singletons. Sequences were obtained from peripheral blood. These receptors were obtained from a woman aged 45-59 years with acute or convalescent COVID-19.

CDR3 amino acids: CASSEGQGLGTNEKLFF. The CDR3 coding sequence is TGTGCCAGCAGTGAAGGACAGGGTTTGGGGACTAATGAAAAACTGTTTTTT. The chain carries TRBV2 and TRBJ1-4, with TRBD1 matching 7 bases. The ends lost 1 base at V and 2 bases at J; junction bases unmatched: 7. The germline V gene encodes CDR1 SNHLY and CDR2 FYNNEI. This CDR3 comprises 17 residues.

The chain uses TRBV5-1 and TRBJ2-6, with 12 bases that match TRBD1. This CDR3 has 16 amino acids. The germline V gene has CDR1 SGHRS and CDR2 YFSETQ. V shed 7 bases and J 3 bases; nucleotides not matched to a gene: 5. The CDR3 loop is CASARDRGLGANVLTF. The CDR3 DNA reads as TGCGCCAGCGCCCGGGACAGGGGGCTTGGGGCCAACGTCCTGACTTTC.

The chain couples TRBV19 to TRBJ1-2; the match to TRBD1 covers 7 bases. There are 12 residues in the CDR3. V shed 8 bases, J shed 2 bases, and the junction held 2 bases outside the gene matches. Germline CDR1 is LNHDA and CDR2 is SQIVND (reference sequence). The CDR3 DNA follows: TGTGCCAGTGCACAGGGGAACTATGGCTACACCTTC. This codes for CASAQGNYGYTF.

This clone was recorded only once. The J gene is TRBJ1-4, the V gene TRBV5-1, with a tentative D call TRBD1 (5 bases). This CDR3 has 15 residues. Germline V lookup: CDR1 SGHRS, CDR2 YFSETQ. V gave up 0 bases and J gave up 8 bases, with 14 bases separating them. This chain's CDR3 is CASSLGREGGEKLFF. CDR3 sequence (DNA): TGCGCCAGCAGCTTGGGCAGGGAGGGAGGCGAAAAACTGTTTTTT.

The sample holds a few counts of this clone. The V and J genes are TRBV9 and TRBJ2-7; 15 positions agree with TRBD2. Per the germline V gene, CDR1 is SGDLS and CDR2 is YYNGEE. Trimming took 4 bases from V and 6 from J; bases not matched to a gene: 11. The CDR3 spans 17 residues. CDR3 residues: CASSRGLAGGLLPEQYF. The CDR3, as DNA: TGTGCCAGCAGCCGGGGACTAGCGGGGGGCCTCCTCCCCGAGCAGTACTTC.

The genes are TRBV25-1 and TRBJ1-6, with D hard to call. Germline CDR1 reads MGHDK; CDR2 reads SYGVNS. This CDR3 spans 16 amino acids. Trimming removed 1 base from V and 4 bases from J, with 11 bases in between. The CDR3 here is CASSELQAGYNSPLHF. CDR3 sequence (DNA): TGTGCCAGCAGTGAATTGCAGGCTGGGTATAATTCACCCCTCCACTTT.

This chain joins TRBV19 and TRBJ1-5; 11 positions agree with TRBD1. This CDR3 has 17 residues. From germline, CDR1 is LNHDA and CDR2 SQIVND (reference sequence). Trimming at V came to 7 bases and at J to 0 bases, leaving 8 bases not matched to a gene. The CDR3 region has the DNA TGTGCCAGTACCCCGGGACAGGGGGGTTATAGCAATCAGCCCCAGCATTTT. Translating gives CASTPGQGGYSNQPQHF.

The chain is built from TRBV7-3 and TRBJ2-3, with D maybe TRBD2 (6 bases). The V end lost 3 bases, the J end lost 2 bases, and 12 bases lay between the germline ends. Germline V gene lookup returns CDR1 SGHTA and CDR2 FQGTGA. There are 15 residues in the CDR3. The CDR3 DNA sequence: TGTGCCAGCAGCTTTTCCCGGGGGTCCACAGATACGCAGTATTTT. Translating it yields CASSFSRGSTDTQYF.

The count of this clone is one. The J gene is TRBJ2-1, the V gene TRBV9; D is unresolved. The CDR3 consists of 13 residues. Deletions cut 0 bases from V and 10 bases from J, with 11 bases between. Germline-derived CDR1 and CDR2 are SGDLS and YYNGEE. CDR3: CASSVVPAGEQFF. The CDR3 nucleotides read TGTGCCAGCAGCGTAGTGCCCGCAGGAGAGCAGTTCTTC.

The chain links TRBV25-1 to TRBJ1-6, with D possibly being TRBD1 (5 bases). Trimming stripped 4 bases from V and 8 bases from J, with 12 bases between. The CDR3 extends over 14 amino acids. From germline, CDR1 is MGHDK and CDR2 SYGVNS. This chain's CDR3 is CASSGGTPYSPLHF. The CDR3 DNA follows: TGTGCCAGCAGTGGCGGGACGCCTTATTCACCCCTCCACTTT.

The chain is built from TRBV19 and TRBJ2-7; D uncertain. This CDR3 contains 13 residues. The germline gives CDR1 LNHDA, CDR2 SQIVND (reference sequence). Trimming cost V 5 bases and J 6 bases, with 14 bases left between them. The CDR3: CASSPRRLGEQYF. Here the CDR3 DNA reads TGTGCCAGTAGTCCTCGCAGGCTGGGCGAGCAGTACTTC.

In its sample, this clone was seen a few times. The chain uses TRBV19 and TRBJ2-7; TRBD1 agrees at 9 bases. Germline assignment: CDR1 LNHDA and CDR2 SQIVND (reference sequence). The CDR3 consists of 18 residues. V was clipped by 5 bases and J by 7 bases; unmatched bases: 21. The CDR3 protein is CASSLDGQGSSYVREQYF. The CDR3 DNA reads TGTGCCAGTAGTCTCGATGGACAGGGGAGTTCCTACGTTAGGGAGCAGTACTTC.

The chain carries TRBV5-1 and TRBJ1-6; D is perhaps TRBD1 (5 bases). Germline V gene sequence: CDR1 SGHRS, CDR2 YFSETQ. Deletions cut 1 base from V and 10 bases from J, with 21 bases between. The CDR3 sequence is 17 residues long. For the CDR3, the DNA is TGCGCCAGCAGCTTGAGGGCGGGAGGGGATTTGGGATCACCCCTCCACTTT. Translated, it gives CASSLRAGGDLGSPLHF.

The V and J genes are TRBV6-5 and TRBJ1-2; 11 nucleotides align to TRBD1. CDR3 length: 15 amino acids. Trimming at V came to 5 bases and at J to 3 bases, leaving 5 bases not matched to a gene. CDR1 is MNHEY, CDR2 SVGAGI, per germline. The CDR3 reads CASSTRDRGDYGYTF. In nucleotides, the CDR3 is TGTGCCAGCAGTACAAGGGACAGGGGGGACTATGGCTACACCTTC.

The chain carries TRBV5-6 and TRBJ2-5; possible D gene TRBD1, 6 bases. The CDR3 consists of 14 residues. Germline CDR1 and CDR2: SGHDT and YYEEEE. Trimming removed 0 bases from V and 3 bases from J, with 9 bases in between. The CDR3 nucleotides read TGTGCCAGCAGCTTGGGACAGGCAGAAGAGACCCAGTACTTC. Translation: CASSLGQAEETQYF.

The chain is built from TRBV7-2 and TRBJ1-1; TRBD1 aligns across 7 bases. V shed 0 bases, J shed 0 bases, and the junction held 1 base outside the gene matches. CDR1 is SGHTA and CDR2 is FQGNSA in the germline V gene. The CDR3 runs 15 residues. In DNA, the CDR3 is TGTGCCAGCAGCTTAGCGGGACAGATGAACACTGAAGCTTTCTTT. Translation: CASSLAGQMNTEAFF.

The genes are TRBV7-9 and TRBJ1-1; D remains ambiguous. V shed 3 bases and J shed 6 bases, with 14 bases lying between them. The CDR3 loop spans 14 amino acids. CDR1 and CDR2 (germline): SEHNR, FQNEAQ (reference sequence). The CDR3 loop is CASSFILGRAEAFF. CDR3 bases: TGTGCCAGCAGCTTTATATTGGGGAGGGCTGAAGCTTTCTTT.

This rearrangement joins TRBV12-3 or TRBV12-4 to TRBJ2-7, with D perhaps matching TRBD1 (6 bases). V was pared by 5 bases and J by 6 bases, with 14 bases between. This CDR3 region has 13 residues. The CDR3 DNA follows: TGTGCCAGCAGTCAACGAACAGGGAGCGAGCAGTACTTC. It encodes CASSQRTGSEQYF.

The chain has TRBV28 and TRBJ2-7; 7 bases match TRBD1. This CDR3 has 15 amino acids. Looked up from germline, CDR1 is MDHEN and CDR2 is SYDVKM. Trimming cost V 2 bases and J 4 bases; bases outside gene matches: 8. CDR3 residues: CASSLLSTGSYEQYF. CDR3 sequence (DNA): TGTGCCAGCAGTTTACTGTCGACAGGGTCATACGAGCAGTACTTC.

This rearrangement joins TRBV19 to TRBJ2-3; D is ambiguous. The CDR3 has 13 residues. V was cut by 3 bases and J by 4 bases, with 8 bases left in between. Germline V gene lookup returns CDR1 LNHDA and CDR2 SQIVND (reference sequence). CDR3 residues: CASSITQPDTQYF. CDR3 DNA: TGTGCCAGTAGTATTACACAGCCAGATACGCAGTATTTT.

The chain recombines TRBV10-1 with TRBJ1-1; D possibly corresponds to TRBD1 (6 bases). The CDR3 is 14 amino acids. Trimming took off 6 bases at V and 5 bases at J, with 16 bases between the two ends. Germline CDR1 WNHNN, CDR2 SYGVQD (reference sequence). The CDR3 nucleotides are TGCGCCAGCAGCTATAACAGGGTGGGGACTGAAGCTTTCTTT. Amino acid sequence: CASSYNRVGTEAFF.

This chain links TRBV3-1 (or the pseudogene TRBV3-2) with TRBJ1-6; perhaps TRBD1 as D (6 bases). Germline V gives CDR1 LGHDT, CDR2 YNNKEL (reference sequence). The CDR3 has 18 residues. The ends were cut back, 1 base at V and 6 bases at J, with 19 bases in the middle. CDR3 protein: CASSQADRTPTLNSPLHF. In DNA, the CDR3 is TGTGCCAGCAGCCAAGCCGACAGGACACCGACCCTTAATTCACCCCTCCACTTT.

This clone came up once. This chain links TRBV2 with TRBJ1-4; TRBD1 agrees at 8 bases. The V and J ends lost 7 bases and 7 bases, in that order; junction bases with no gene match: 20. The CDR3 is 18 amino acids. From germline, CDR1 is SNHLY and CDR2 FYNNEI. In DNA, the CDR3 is TGTGCCAGCATTCGTTCCGGGACAGGCGCTTCCTCCGGTGAAAAACTGTTTTTT. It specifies CASIRSGTGASSGEKLFF.

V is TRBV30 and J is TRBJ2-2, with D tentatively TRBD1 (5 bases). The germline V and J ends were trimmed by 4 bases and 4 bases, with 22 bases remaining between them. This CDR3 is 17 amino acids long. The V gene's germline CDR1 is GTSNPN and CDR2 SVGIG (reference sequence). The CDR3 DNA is TGTGCCTGGACCCCTCATAGGCAGGGAAAACGCACCGGGGAGCTGTTTTTT. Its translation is CAWTPHRQGKRTGELFF. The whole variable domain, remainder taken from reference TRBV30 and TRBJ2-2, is SQTIHQWPATLVQPVGSPLSLECTVEGTSNPNLYWYRQAAGRGLQLLFYSVGIGQISSEVPQNLSASRPQDRQFILSSKKLLLSDSGFYLCAWTPHRQGKRTGELFFGEGSRLTVL.

CDR3 in DNA: TGTGCCAGCAGGCCCTATAGCAATCAGCCCCAGCATTTT. This gives the protein CASRPYSNQPQHF. The V and J genes are TRBV27 and TRBJ1-5; D ambiguous. V was pared by 6 bases and J by 0 bases, with 6 bases between. CDR3 length equals 13 residues. Germline CDR1 reads MNHEY; CDR2 reads SMNVEV (reference sequence).

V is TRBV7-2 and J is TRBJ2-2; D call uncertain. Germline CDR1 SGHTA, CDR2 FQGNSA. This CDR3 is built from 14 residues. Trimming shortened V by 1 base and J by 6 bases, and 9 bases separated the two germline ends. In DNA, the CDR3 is TGTGCCAGCAGCTTAGTACAAGTGGCCGGGGAGCTGTTTTTT. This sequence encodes CASSLVQVAGELFF.

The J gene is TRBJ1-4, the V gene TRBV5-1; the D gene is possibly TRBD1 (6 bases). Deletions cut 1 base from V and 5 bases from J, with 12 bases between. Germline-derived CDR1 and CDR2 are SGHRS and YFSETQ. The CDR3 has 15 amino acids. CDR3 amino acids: CASSLTGSANEKLFF. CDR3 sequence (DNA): TGCGCCAGCAGCTTGACAGGGTCGGCGAATGAAAAACTGTTTTTT.